These 14 T cell receptor beta chains share one sample of origin, sequenced in a study of blood T cell repertoires in COVID-19. The method was immunoSEQ multiplex PCR; TCRdb's version includes in-frame clones alone and lacks a portion of them. The sample contains roughly 65,000 clones, about 86% of which appear only once. Sequencing was done on a sample of peripheral blood. These receptors all stem from a man between 50 and 59 years old with acute or convalescent COVID-19.

The chain combines TRBV19 with TRBJ1-1, with 10 bases matching TRBD1. This CDR3 is built from 13 residues. Germline CDR1 LNHDA, CDR2 SQIVND (reference sequence). V was clipped by 10 bases and J by 0 bases; unmatched bases: 2. Here the CDR3 DNA reads TGTGCCACTGGACAGGGGGTGAACACTGAAGCTTTCTTT. It specifies CATGQGVNTEAFF.

The chain joins TRBV19 to TRBJ1-1; D might be TRBD1 (5 bases). V was cut by 8 bases and J by 5 bases, with 15 bases left in between. Germline V CDR1 and CDR2: LNHDA, SQIVND (reference sequence). CDR3 length: 13 amino acids. CDR3 nucleotides: TGTGCCAGTGACGCCCGGGGGTTAACTGAAGCTTTCTTT. This translates into CASDARGLTEAFF.

The chain couples TRBV7-4 to TRBJ1-3; D is perhaps TRBD1 (6 bases). Trimming removed 3 bases from V and 1 base from J, with 10 bases in between. Germline CDR1 reads SGHVT; CDR2 reads SQSDAQ. CDR3 size: 15 residues. The CDR3 DNA reads as TGTGCCAGCAGCTTTACAGGGTTGTCTGGAAACACCATATATTTT. Encoded protein: CASSFTGLSGNTIYF. Based on the CDR3 plus reference TRBV7-4 and TRBJ1-3, the full variable domain is GAGVSQSPRYKVAKRGRDVALRCDSISGHVTLYWYRQTLGQGSEVLTYSQSDAQRDKSGRPSGRFSAERPERSVSTLKIQRTEQGDSAVYLCASSFTGLSGNTIYFGEGSWLTVV.

The chain has TRBV28 and TRBJ1-3; 8 nucleotides line up with TRBD1. Germline V gene lookup returns CDR1 MDHEN and CDR2 SYDVKM. This CDR3 spans 14 amino acids. V lost 4 bases and J lost 6; bases outside the gene matches: 5. CDR3 residues: CASSSNRGENTIYF. CDR3 coding DNA: TGTGCCAGCAGTTCCAACAGGGGGGAAAACACCATATATTTT.

The V gene is TRBV5-1, the J gene TRBJ1-5; D might be TRBD1 (5 bases). V lost 4 bases, J lost 1 base, and 12 bases lay in between. Germline loops: CDR1 SGHRS, CDR2 YFSETQ. The CDR3 runs 15 residues. The CDR3 here is CASSQQGGSNQPQHF. The CDR3 nucleotides are TGCGCCAGCAGCCAGCAGGGAGGAAGCAATCAGCCCCAGCATTTT.

The chain couples TRBV24-1 to TRBJ1-1; the D gene is possibly TRBD1 (5 bases). This CDR3 has 13 residues. Germline CDR1 reads KGHDR; CDR2 reads SFDVKD. Trimming removed 1 base from V and 5 bases from J, with 7 bases in between. CDR3 sequence reads: CATSDLGDTEAFF. The CDR3 coding sequence is TGTGCCACCAGTGATTTAGGGGATACTGAAGCTTTCTTT.

The genes are TRBV6-6 and TRBJ2-7, with 10 positions matching TRBD1. The CDR3 is 16 amino acids. CDR1 is MNHNY and CDR2 is SVGAGI in the germline V gene (reference sequence). V gave up 4 bases and J gave up 2 bases; unmatched junction bases: 8. In DNA, the CDR3 is TGTGCCAGCAGTTCGACCGGGACAGGGGATCCCTACGAGCAGTACTTC. It codes for CASSSTGTGDPYEQYF.

The chain links TRBV2 to TRBJ1-5; tentative D call: TRBD1 (6 bases). V was shortened by 4 bases and J by 9 bases, with 22 bases between the two germline ends. This CDR3 is built from 16 residues. Germline CDR1 is SNHLY and CDR2 is FYNNEI. CDR3 residues: CASSATPDSPLRPQHF. The CDR3, as DNA: TGTGCCAGCAGTGCCACTCCGGACAGCCCCCTAAGGCCCCAGCATTTT.

The J gene is TRBJ2-2, the V gene TRBV10-3; D not resolved. V shed 3 bases and J shed 5 bases, with 10 bases lying between them. Germline loops: CDR1 ENHRY, CDR2 SYGVKD. The CDR3 covers 14 residues. The CDR3 loop is CAISDLELTGELFF. CDR3 in DNA: TGTGCCATCAGTGACCTTGAACTAACCGGGGAGCTGTTTTTT.

The rearrangement joins TRBV5-6 to TRBJ2-7; 8 bases fit TRBD2. Germline CDR1 is SGHDT and CDR2 is YYEEEE. V lost 4 bases to trimming and J lost 5 bases; unmatched junction nucleotides: 5. The CDR3 is 13 amino acids. The CDR3 bases are TGTGCCAGCAGCCTCGGGAGGGGCGACGAGCAGTACTTC. Protein: CASSLGRGDEQYF. The full variable domain, in which reference TRBV5-6 and TRBJ2-7 provide the parts outside the CDR3, is DAGVTQSPTHLIKTRGQQVTLRCSPKSGHDTVSWYQQALGQGPQFIFQYYEEEERQRGNFPDRFSGHQFPNYSSELNVNALLLGDSALYLCASSLGRGDEQYFGPGTRLTVT.

The chain employs TRBV7-3 and TRBJ2-7, with D perhaps TRBD1 (5 bases). This CDR3 comprises 13 residues. In germline, CDR1 is SGHTA, CDR2 FQGTGA. V lost 5 bases and J 7 bases, leaving 15 bases between the germline ends. As DNA, the CDR3 is TGTGCCAGCAGCCTGCAGGGTTTTGGTGAGCAGTACTTC. Protein sequence: CASSLQGFGEQYF.

The chain has TRBV28 and TRBJ1-3, with D tentatively TRBD1 (6 bases). CDR3 length equals 15 residues. Germline V CDR1 and CDR2: MDHEN, SYDVKM. The V and J ends lost 6 bases and 0 bases respectively, with 12 bases between them. CDR3 nucleotides: TGTGCCAGCAGCAGGGGAAGAAGCTCTGGAAACACCATATATTTT. It encodes CASSRGRSSGNTIYF.

This clone was observed a few times. V and J are TRBV14 and TRBJ1-6; D remains ambiguous. The V gene lost 0 bases and the J gene lost 7 bases, with 10 bases spanning the gap. Germline V CDR1 and CDR2: SGHDN, FVKESK. The CDR3 consists of 15 residues. The CDR3 sequence is CASSQDGIWNSPLHF. DNA of the CDR3: TGTGCCAGCAGCCAAGACGGGATATGGAATTCACCCCTCCACTTT.

This clone was counted a single time. V usage is TRBV5-1 and J usage is TRBJ2-3; 10 positions agree with TRBD1. This CDR3 spans 15 amino acids. The germline CDR1 and CDR2 sequences are SGHRS and YFSETQ. V was pared by 4 bases and J by 6 bases, with 8 bases of the junction left unmatched. The DNA of the CDR3 is TGCGCCAGCAGCCCGGGACAGGGGTTCATCGATACGCAGTATTTT. It translates to CASSPGQGFIDTQYF.